This T cell receptor (beta chain) was observed in a study of blood T cell repertoires in COVID-19. Turning to the study itself: Researchers got acute and convalescent COVID-19 samples from the United States, Italy and Spain. Sources were T cells, B-cell-depleted T cells, or PBMCs; the material itself was cDNA or gDNA.

This clone was observed a handful of times. CDR1 is SEHNR, CDR2 FQNEAQ, per germline (reference sequence). The V segment lost 5 bases and the J segment 3 bases; nucleotides outside the gene matches: 8. The CDR3 contains 15 residues. Original processing methods: Nucleated cell number was recorded as an estimate derived from reference gene primer amplification. Measured with immunoSEQ multiplex PCR; TCRdb has only the in-frame clones, and not every one. D and trimming were read from the DNA, whereas the V and J calls and clone size are those reported in that table. The repertoire holds about 19,000 clones, with 82% as singletons.

The chain employs TRBV7-9 and TRBJ1-2, with 8 bases that match TRBD1. The sequenced sample was peripheral blood. This sequence originates from a human donor in a cohort sampled during active COVID-19. CDR3 protein: CASSRGQGEDYGYTF. DNA of the CDR3: TGTGCCAGCAGCCGAGGACAGGGCGAAGACTATGGCTACACCTTC.